These 14 T cell receptor beta chains originate from one sample sequenced in a study of T cell repertoires in cytomegalovirus infection. Their recognized antigens are unknown. TCRdb passed the reads through MiXCR, listing each CDR3 protein once. The sample includes about 37,000 distinct CDR3 sequences, about 50% of them seen just once. The sample here was CD8+ T cells from cultured PBMCs, taken from culture after CMV antigen stimulation. Every receptor here comes from a human donor in good health (CMV status not recorded). Some clones in this sample may be carry-over from other donors' samples.

The rearrangement joins TRBV5-1 to TRBJ2-3; D not resolved. The CDR3 contains 16 residues. Germline V CDR1 and CDR2: SGHRS, YFSETQ. Trimming left V 4 bases short and J 7 bases short, with 22 bases between. The CDR3 sequence: CASSIHTPAVGNTQYF. The CDR3 nucleotides read TGCGCCAGCAGCATCCATACACCGGCGGTGGGAAATACGCAGTATTTT.

This clonotype showed up many times. The gene calls are TRBV5-6 and TRBJ1-2, with D maybe TRBD1 (5 bases). Trimming took off 4 bases at V and 3 bases at J, with 7 bases between the two ends. The CDR3 runs 12 residues. Germline CDR1 reads SGHDT; CDR2 reads YYEEEE. CDR3 sequence reads: CASSPGYYGYTF. In nucleotides, the CDR3 is TGTGCCAGCAGCCCAGGGTACTATGGCTACACCTTC. Full variable domain (rest looked up from reference TRBV5-6 and TRBJ1-2): DAGVTQSPTHLIKTRGQQVTLRCSPKSGHDTVSWYQQALGQGPQFIFQYYEEEERQRGNFPDRFSGHQFPNYSSELNVNALLLGDSALYLCASSPGYYGYTFGSGTRLTVV.

V usage is TRBV5-1 and J usage is TRBJ2-2; 7 bases are shared with TRBD1. The V gene's germline CDR1 is SGHRS and CDR2 YFSETQ. The CDR3 loop spans 14 amino acids. The trim removed 3 bases at V and 12 bases at J, leaving 11 bases unmatched. CDR3 loop: CASSYPETGAKLFF. The CDR3 DNA follows: TGCGCCAGCAGCTACCCAGAAACAGGGGCGAAGCTGTTTTTT. The whole variable domain, filled in from reference TRBV5-1 and TRBJ2-2, reads KAGVTQTPRYLIKTRGQQVTLSCSPISGHRSVSWYQQTPGQGLQFLFEYFSETQRNKGNFPGRFSGRQFSNSRSEMNVSTLELGDSALYLCASSYPETGAKLFFGEGSRLTVL.

This clonotype occurred a few times. This chain links TRBV7-2 with TRBJ1-2; D is perhaps TRBD1 (5 bases). CDR3 length equals 13 residues. The ends were cut back, 6 bases at V and 8 bases at J, with 16 bases in the middle. Germline V gene data show CDR1 as SGHTA and CDR2 as FQGNSA. As DNA, the CDR3 is TGTGCCAGCAGTCAGGGTCACCTCTGGGGCTACACCTTC. This gives the protein CASSQGHLWGYTF.

This chain links TRBV19 with TRBJ2-3, with D perhaps TRBD2 (5 bases). The germline V gene has CDR1 LNHDA and CDR2 SQIVND (reference sequence). Trimming removed 7 bases from V and 0 bases from J, with 11 bases in between. The CDR3 is 14 amino acids. CDR3 protein: CASTGGLSTDTQYF. The CDR3 coding sequence is TGTGCCAGTACGGGCGGGCTTAGCACAGATACGCAGTATTTT. The full variable domain, with the rest looked up from reference TRBV19 and TRBJ2-3, is DGGITQSPKYLFRKEGQNVTLSCEQNLNHDAMYWYRQDPGQGLRLIYYSQIVNDFQKGDIAEGYSVSREKKESFPLTVTSAQKNPTAFYLCASTGGLSTDTQYFGPGTRLTVL.

The chain couples TRBV6-1 to TRBJ2-1, with 8 bases matching TRBD1. This CDR3 has 12 residues. V trimming: 10 bases; J trimming: 4 bases; junction bases outside the gene matches: 3. Per germline, CDR1 MNHNS and CDR2 SASEGT. CDR3 nucleotides: TGTGCCAACCGGGACAGGTACAATGAGCAGTTCTTC. It specifies CANRDRYNEQFF.

The chain couples TRBV27 to TRBJ2-1; D remains ambiguous. Germline CDR1 and CDR2: MNHEY and SMNVEV (reference sequence). The CDR3 totals 14 residues. The germline V and J ends were trimmed by 6 bases and 4 bases, with 13 bases remaining between them. The CDR3 region is CASSSDGLYNEQFF. The CDR3 DNA reads TGTGCCAGCAGCTCCGACGGATTATACAATGAGCAGTTCTTC.

This chain joins TRBV4-1 and TRBJ1-2, with D unresolved. The germline CDR1 and CDR2 sequences are MGHRA and YSYEKL. The V gene lost 1 base and the J gene lost 1 base, with 10 bases spanning the gap. This CDR3 has 15 residues. The CDR3 coding sequence is TGCGCCAGCAGCCAAGGAGGGAACAATAACTATGGCTACACCTTC. This encodes CASSQGGNNNYGYTF.

This clonotype has a count of ten or more. The chain has TRBV6-1 and TRBJ2-1; 11 nucleotides agree with TRBD2. Germline CDR1 and CDR2: MNHNS and SASEGT. This CDR3 spans 17 amino acids. With V trimmed by 5 bases and J by 5 bases, 11 bases remained unmatched. CDR3 sequence reads: CASSSPSGRSPHNEQFF. In DNA, the CDR3 is TGTGCCAGCAGTTCGCCTAGCGGGAGGTCCCCCCACAATGAGCAGTTCTTC.

This clonotype was found a few times. V gene TRBV5-1 combines with J gene TRBJ1-1; a possible D gene is TRBD1 (5 bases). The V end was cut by 4 bases, the J end by 1 base, with 23 bases between. Germline lookup yields CDR1 SGHRS and CDR2 YFSETQ. The CDR3 length is 18 residues. The CDR3 loop is CASSGGAVQPFTNTEAFF. DNA of the CDR3: TGCGCCAGCAGCGGAGGGGCCGTTCAACCATTTACGAACACTGAAGCTTTCTTT.

The rearrangement joins TRBV4-2 to TRBJ1-5, with D possibly matching TRBD1 (6 bases). Deletions cut 2 bases from V and 6 bases from J, with 20 bases between. CDR3 length: 17 residues. Germline CDR1 is LGHNA and CDR2 is YNFKEQ. In DNA form, the CDR3 reads TGTGCCAGCAGCCAATCGGACAGTCGAACGGGGGCTCAGCCCCAGCATTTT. Protein: CASSQSDSRTGAQPQHF.

This clonotype has a single count. The gene calls are TRBV9 and TRBJ2-7; D assignment may be TRBD1 or TRBD2 (5 bases each). Germline V CDR1 and CDR2: SGDLS, YYNGEE. CDR3 size: 13 residues. Trimming took off 3 bases at V and 1 base at J, with 8 bases between the two ends. The CDR3 sequence is CASSAGQSYEQYF. CDR3 DNA sequence: TGTGCCAGCAGCGCGGGGCAGTCCTACGAGCAGTACTTC.

This clonotype was counted only a few times. The gene calls are TRBV7-6 and TRBJ1-1; D not resolved. Trimming shortened V by 5 bases and J by 1 base, and 8 bases separated the two germline ends. Germline CDR1 is SGHVS and CDR2 is FNYEAQ. CDR3 length equals 13 residues. CDR3 protein: CASSLPGNTEAFF. Here the CDR3 DNA reads TGTGCCAGCAGCCTTCCTGGGAACACTGAAGCTTTCTTT.

The chain couples TRBV28 to TRBJ2-1, with no clear D. The germline CDR1 and CDR2 sequences are MDHEN and SYDVKM. Trimming pared 6 bases from V and 4 bases from J, leaving 7 bases between. The CDR3 extends over 12 amino acids. CDR3 region: CASSTLYNEQFF. The CDR3 DNA follows: TGTGCCAGCAGCACCCTGTACAATGAGCAGTTCTTC.